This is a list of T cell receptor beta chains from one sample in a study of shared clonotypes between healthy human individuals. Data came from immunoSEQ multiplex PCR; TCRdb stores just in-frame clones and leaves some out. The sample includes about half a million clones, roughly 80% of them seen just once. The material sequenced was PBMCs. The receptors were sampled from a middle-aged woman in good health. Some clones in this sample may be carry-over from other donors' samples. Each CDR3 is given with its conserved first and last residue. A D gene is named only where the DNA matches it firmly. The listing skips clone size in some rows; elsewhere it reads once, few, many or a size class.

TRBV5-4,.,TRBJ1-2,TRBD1,CASSVRGQTNYGYTF,TGTGCCAGCAGCGTCCGGGGACAGACTAACTATGGCTACACCTTC
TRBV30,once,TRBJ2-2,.,CAWSVRNGELFF,TGTGCCTGGAGTGTACGAAACGGGGAGCTGTTTTTT
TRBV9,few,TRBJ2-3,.,CASSVRGVTDTQYF,TGTGCCAGCAGCGTCAGGGGCGTCACAGATACGCAGTATTTT
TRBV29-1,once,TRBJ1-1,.,CSVTLGGNTEAFF,TGCAGCGTTACCCTCGGAGGGAACACTGAAGCTTTCTTT
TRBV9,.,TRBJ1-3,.,CASSVSPGPSGNTIYF,TGTGCCAGCAGTGTCTCTCCGGGCCCCTCTGGAAACACCATATATTTT
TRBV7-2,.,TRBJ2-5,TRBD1,CASSPAGTGGGETQYF,TGTGCCAGCAGCCCTGCCGGGACAGGGGGCGGAGAGACCCAGTACTTC
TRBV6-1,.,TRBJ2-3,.,CASSDRWGADTQYF,TGTGCCAGCAGCGACCGGTGGGGCGCAGATACGCAGTATTTT
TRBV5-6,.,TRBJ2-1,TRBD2,CASSTTLAGGYNEQFF,TGTGCCAGCAGCACCACCCTAGCGGGAGGATACAATGAGCAGTTCTTC
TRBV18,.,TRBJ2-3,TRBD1,CASSPVSPGGTDTQYF,TGTGCCAGCTCACCAGTTTCCCCAGGGGGTACAGATACGCAGTATTTT
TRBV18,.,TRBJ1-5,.,CASSPQGPDQPQHF,TGTGCCAGCTCACCACAGGGACCGGATCAGCCCCAGCATTTT
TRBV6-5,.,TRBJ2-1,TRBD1,CASGPGGNEQFF,TGTGCCAGCGGGCCAGGGGGCAATGAGCAGTTCTTC
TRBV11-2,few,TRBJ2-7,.,CASSLEVAEPYEQYF,TGTGCCAGCAGCTTAGAGGTAGCGGAACCCTACGAGCAGTACTTC
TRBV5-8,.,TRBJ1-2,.,CAIARESYGYTF,TGTGCCATCGCGAGGGAGTCGTATGGCTACACCTTC
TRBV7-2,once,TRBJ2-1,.,CASSAGDFAYNEQFF,TGTGCCAGCAGCGCTGGGGATTTCGCCTACAATGAGCAGTTCTTC
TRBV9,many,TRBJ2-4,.,CASSVGGAKNIQYF,TGTGCCAGCAGCGTAGGAGGAGCCAAAAACATTCAGTACTTC
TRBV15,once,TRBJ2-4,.,CATSRDHGPRDF,TGTGCCACCAGCAGAGATCACGGACCACGGGACTTC
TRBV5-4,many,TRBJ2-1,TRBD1,CASSGTGSRNEQFF,TGTGCCAGCAGCGGGACAGGGAGCCGCAATGAGCAGTTCTTC
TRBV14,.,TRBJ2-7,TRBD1,CASSQEQGEAYEQYF,TGTGCCAGCAGCCAAGAACAGGGGGAGGCCTACGAGCAGTACTTC
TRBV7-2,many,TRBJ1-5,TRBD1,CASSPGQGTNQPQHF,TGTGCCAGCAGCCCAGGACAGGGAACGAATCAGCCCCAGCATTTT
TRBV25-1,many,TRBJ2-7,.,CASSEEEEATYEQYF,TGTGCCAGCAGTGAAGAGGAAGAGGCGACCTACGAGCAGTACTTC
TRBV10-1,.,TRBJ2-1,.,CASSESAGDYNEQFF,TGCGCCAGCAGTGAGTCGGCTGGGGACTACAATGAGCAGTTCTTC
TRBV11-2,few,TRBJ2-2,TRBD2,CASSLGGLAGEFIGELFF,TGTGCCAGCAGCTTAGGGGGACTAGCGGGAGAGTTTATAGGGGAGCTGTTTTTT
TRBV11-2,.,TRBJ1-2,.,CASSPDRNYGYTF,TGTGCCAGCAGCCCCGACAGAAACTATGGCTACACCTTC
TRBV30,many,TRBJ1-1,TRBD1,CARNAQGASEAFF,TGTGCCCGAAACGCACAGGGGGCGTCTGAAGCTTTCTTT
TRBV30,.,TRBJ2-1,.,CAWSRGREQFF,TGTGCCTGGAGCCGGGGGCGTGAGCAGTTCTTC
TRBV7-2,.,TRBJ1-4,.,CASSLGGLGEKLFF,TGTGCCAGCAGCTTAGGAGGGTTGGGTGAAAAACTGTTTTTT
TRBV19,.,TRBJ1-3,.,CASSYGWSAGNTIYF,TGTGCCAGTAGTTACGGATGGTCCGCTGGAAACACCATATATTTT
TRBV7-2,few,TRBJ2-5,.,CASSIRGGQETQYF,TGTGCCAGCAGCATAAGGGGGGGCCAAGAGACCCAGTACTTC
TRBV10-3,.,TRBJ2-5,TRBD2,CAIGTRVETQYF,TGTGCCATAGGGACTAGGGTAGAGACCCAGTACTTC
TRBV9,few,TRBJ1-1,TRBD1,CASSDRGGNTEAFF,TGTGCCAGCAGCGACAGGGGCGGGAACACTGAAGCTTTCTTT
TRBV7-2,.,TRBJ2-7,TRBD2,CASSKTSGASYEQYF,TGTGCCAGCAGCAAAACTAGCGGGGCATCCTACGAGCAGTACTTC
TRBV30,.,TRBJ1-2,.,CAWSHSWLAYGYTF,TGTGCCTGGAGTCATTCTTGGCTGGCCTATGGCTACACCTTC
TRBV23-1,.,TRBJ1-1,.,CASSQSGSKQGDGNTEAFF,TGCGCCAGCAGTCAATCGGGGAGCAAACAGGGAGATGGCAACACTGAAGCTTTCTTT
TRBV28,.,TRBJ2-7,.,CASGNLANEQYF,TGTGCCAGCGGTAATTTAGCGAACGAGCAGTACTTC
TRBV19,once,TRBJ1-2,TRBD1,CASSTTRDSDYGYTF,TGTGCCAGTAGTACCACCCGGGACAGCGACTATGGCTACACCTTC
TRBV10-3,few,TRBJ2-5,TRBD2,CASSGTSGRGTQYF,TGTGCCAGCTCCGGGACTAGCGGGAGAGGGACCCAGTACTTC
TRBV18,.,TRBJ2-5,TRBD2,CASSPTISGKETQYF,TGTGCCAGCTCACCAACTATTAGCGGGAAAGAGACCCAGTACTTC
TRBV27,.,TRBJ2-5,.,CASSLQQETQYF,TGTGCCAGCAGTTTACAACAAGAGACCCAGTACTTC
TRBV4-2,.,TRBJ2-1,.,CASSQGGSRSSYNEQFF,TGTGCCAGCAGCCAAGGCGGGTCGCGGAGCTCCTACAATGAGCAGTTCTTC
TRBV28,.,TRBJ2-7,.,CASSLGGGSYEQYF,TGTGCCAGCAGTTTAGGCGGAGGTTCCTACGAGCAGTACTTC
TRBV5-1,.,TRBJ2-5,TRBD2,CASSRGTSDGSGRVGETQYF,TGCGCCAGCAGCCGGGGGACTAGCGACGGGAGTGGCAGAGTGGGGGAGACCCAGTACTTC
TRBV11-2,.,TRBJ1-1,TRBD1,CASRVAGGPTEAFF,TGTGCCAGCAGGGTAGCAGGGGGTCCCACTGAAGCTTTCTTT
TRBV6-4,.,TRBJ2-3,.,CASSSLPGLCTDTQYF,TGTGCCAGCAGTTCCCTTCCGGGACTCTGCACAGATACGCAGTATTTT
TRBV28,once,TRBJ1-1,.,CASSLSGNTEAFF,TGTGCCAGCAGTTTATCGGGAAACACTGAAGCTTTCTTT
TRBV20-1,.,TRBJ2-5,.,CSASLMETQYF,TGCAGTGCTAGTCTAATGGAGACCCAGTACTTC